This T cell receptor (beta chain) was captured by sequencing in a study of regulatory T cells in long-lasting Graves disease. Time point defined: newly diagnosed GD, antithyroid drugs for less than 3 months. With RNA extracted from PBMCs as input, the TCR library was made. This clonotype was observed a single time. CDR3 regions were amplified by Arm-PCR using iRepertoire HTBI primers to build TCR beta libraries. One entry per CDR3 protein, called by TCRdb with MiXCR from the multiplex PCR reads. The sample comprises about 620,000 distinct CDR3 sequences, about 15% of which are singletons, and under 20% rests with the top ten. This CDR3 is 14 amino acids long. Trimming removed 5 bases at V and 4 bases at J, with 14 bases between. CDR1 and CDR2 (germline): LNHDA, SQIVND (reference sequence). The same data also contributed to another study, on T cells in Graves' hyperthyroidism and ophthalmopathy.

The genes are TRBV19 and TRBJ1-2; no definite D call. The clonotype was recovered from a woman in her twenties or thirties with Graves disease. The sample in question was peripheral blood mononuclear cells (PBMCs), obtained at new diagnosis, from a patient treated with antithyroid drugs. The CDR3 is CASSPRPFPYGYTF. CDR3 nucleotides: TGTGCCAGTAGTCCCCGACCATTCCCCTATGGCTACACCTTC.